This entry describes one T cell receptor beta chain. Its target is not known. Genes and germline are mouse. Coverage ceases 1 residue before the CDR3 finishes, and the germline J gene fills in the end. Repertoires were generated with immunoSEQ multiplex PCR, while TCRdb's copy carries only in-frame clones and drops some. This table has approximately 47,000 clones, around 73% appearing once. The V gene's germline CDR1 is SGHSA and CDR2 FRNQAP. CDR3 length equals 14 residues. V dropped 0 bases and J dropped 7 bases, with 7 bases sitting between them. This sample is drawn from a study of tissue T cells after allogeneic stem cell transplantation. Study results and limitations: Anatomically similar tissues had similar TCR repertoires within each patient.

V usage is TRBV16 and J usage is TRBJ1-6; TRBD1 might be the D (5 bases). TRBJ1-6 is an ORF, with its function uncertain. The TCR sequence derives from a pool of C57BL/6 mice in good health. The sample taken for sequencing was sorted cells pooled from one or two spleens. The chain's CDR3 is CASSLDDRNSPLYF. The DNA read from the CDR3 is TGTGCAAGCAGCTTAGATGACAGAAATTCGCCCCTCTAC.